Below, one TCR beta chain is given with its context. The data stem from a study of blood T cell repertoires in COVID-19. Across the whole study: Material from acute and convalescent COVID-19 was sourced from the United States, Italy and Spain. Nucleic acid was either cDNA or gDNA, and it came from T cells, B-cell-depleted T cells, or PBMCs.

In the authors' methods: Quantification of nucleated cells was approximated via reference gene primer amplification. Clones were sequenced by immunoSEQ multiplex PCR, and TCRdb holds only the in-frame ones, with some missing. V and J calls and clone size are given by that table; D and trimming were obtained from the DNA. The sample contains about 70,000 clones, approximately 90% of which appear only once. This TCR came from a human donor in a cohort sampled during active COVID-19. Sample: peripheral blood.

DNA of the CDR3: TGTGCCAGCAGCCCCTGGGGGGGCCCCACTGAAGCTTTCTTT. The encoded protein is CASSPWGGPTEAFF. The rearrangement links TRBV7-6 to TRBJ1-1, with D tentatively TRBD1 (6 bases). The CDR3 extends over 14 amino acids. Germline CDR1 is SGHVS and CDR2 is FNYEAQ. The V end lost 5 bases, the J end lost 4 bases, and 14 bases lay between the germline ends.